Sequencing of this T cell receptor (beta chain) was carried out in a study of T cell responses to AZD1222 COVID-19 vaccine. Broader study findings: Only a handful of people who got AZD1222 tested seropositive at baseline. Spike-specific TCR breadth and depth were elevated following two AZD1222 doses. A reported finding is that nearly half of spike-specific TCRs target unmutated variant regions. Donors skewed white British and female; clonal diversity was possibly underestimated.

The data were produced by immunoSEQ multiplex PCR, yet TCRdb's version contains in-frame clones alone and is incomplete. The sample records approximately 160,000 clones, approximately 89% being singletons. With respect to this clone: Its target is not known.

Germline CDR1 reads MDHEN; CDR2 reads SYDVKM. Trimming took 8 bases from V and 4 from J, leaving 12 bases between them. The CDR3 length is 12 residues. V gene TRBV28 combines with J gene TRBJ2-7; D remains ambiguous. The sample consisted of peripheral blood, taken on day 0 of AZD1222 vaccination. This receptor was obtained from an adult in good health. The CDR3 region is CASESTVYEQYF. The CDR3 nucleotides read TGTGCCAGCGAATCGACTGTTTACGAGCAGTACTTC.